A selection of T cell receptor beta chains follows, all from one sample in a study of PD-L1 blockade in urothelial cancer. Repertoires were generated with immunoSEQ multiplex PCR, while TCRdb's copy carries only in-frame clones and drops some. Altogether 100,000 or so clones are present, about 85% being singletons, with the ten largest covering 2.4%. Specimen: PBMCs, collected around atezolizumab (anti-PD-L1) treatment. These TCRs come from a man between 50 and 59 years old with urothelial cancer. Each CDR3 is given with its conserved first and last residue. The D gene is left open where the match is weak. Size is omitted from some rows. Given values are once, few, many or a class for expanded clones.

v_gene: TRBV7-9; j_gene: TRBJ2-2; abundance: NA; d_gene: NA; CDR3aa: CATHWGRDYNTGELFF; CDR3nt: TGTGCCACCCACTGGGGCCGCGATTACAACACCGGGGAGCTGTTTTTT
v_gene: TRBV5-5; j_gene: TRBJ2-7; abundance: NA; d_gene: NA; CDR3aa: CASSQGQTYEQYF; CDR3nt: TGTGCCAGCAGTCAGGGGCAGACCTACGAGCAGTACTTC
v_gene: TRBV6-5; j_gene: TRBJ2-5; abundance: NA; d_gene: TRBD2; CDR3aa: CASRELAEKETQYF; CDR3nt: TGTGCCAGCAGGGAACTAGCGGAAAAAGAGACCCAGTACTTC
v_gene: TRBV27; j_gene: TRBJ2-3; abundance: NA; d_gene: NA; CDR3aa: CASKLSDFDTQYF; CDR3nt: TGTGCCAGCAAACTTTCGGACTTTGATACGCAGTATTTT
v_gene: TRBV7-9; j_gene: TRBJ2-5; abundance: NA; d_gene: NA; CDR3aa: CASSFNSPAWTQYF; CDR3nt: TGTGCCAGCAGCTTTAACAGCCCGGCCTGGACCCAGTACTTC
v_gene: TRBV15; j_gene: TRBJ2-6; abundance: NA; d_gene: NA; CDR3aa: CATSRQASGANVLTF; CDR3nt: TGTGCCACCAGCAGACAGGCATCTGGGGCCAACGTCCTGACTTTC
v_gene: TRBV7-7; j_gene: TRBJ2-5; abundance: NA; d_gene: TRBD2; CDR3aa: CASSPGLAGVQETQYF; CDR3nt: TGTGCTAGCAGCCCCGGACTAGCGGGAGTGCAAGAGACCCAGTACTTC
v_gene: TRBV4-1; j_gene: TRBJ2-7; abundance: NA; d_gene: NA; CDR3aa: CASSQVAGAGSYEQYF; CDR3nt: TGCGCCAGCAGCCAAGTGGCGGGGGCAGGGTCCTACGAGCAGTACTTC
v_gene: TRBV28; j_gene: TRBJ1-6; abundance: NA; d_gene: NA; CDR3aa: CASIEGRALYSSPLHF; CDR3nt: TGTGCCAGCATTGAGGGGAGGGCTTTATATAGTTCACCCCTCCACTTT
v_gene: TRBV13; j_gene: TRBJ2-7; abundance: NA; d_gene: TRBD2; CDR3aa: CASSSTSVTEQYF; CDR3nt: TGTGCCAGCAGCTCGACTAGCGTCACCGAGCAGTACTTC
v_gene: TRBV18; j_gene: TRBJ2-3; abundance: NA; d_gene: TRBD1; CDR3aa: CASSDGQGAIADTQYF; CDR3nt: TGTGCCAGCTCGGACGGACAGGGGGCAATAGCAGATACGCAGTATTTT
v_gene: TRBV10-2; j_gene: TRBJ2-3; abundance: NA; d_gene: TRBD2; CDR3aa: CASKGTSGYTDTQYF; CDR3nt: TGCGCCAGCAAAGGGACTAGCGGGTACACAGATACGCAGTATTTT
v_gene: TRBV5-1; j_gene: TRBJ2-1; abundance: NA; d_gene: TRBD2; CDR3aa: CASSLVSSGTFDEQFF; CDR3nt: TGCGCCAGCAGCTTGGTTTCTAGCGGGACCTTCGATGAGCAGTTCTTC
v_gene: TRBV19; j_gene: TRBJ2-1; abundance: NA; d_gene: NA; CDR3aa: CASSPPGHYNEQFF; CDR3nt: TGTGCCAGTAGTCCTCCGGGACACTACAATGAGCAGTTCTTC
v_gene: TRBV7-2; j_gene: TRBJ2-7; abundance: NA; d_gene: TRBD2; CDR3aa: CASSYSGGGYEQYF; CDR3nt: TGTGCCAGCAGCTATAGCGGGGGGGGGTACGAGCAGTACTTC
v_gene: TRBV2; j_gene: TRBJ1-5; abundance: once; d_gene: TRBD1; CDR3aa: CASSGYRGFSNQPQHF; CDR3nt: TGTGCCAGCAGTGGCTACAGGGGGTTTAGCAATCAGCCCCAGCATTTT
v_gene: TRBV6-1; j_gene: TRBJ2-2; abundance: NA; d_gene: NA; CDR3aa: CASSVEEPGELFF; CDR3nt: TGTGCCAGCAGTGTGGAGGAGCCCGGGGAGCTGTTTTTT
v_gene: TRBV2; j_gene: TRBJ1-6; abundance: few; d_gene: NA; CDR3aa: CASRLDMTGNSPLHF; CDR3nt: TGTGCCAGCAGGCTGGACATGACAGGAAATTCACCCCTCCACTTT
v_gene: TRBV11-2; j_gene: TRBJ2-3; abundance: NA; d_gene: TRBD2; CDR3aa: CASSLDRGTSVLYF; CDR3nt: TGTGCCAGCAGCTTAGATCGGGGGACTAGTGTTCTGTATTTT
v_gene: TRBV28; j_gene: TRBJ2-1; abundance: NA; d_gene: TRBD1; CDR3aa: CASRRQGSYNEQFF; CDR3nt: TGTGCCAGCAGACGACAGGGCTCCTACAATGAGCAGTTCTTC
v_gene: TRBV2; j_gene: TRBJ1-2; abundance: NA; d_gene: TRBD1; CDR3aa: CASSHRGGDYGYTF; CDR3nt: TGTGCCAGCAGTCACAGGGGTGGTGACTATGGCTACACCTTC
v_gene: TRBV7-2; j_gene: TRBJ2-1; abundance: NA; d_gene: NA; CDR3aa: CASSLTSGKGNEQFF; CDR3nt: TGTGCCAGCAGCTTAACTAGTGGGAAGGGCAATGAGCAGTTCTTC
v_gene: TRBV5-1; j_gene: TRBJ2-7; abundance: once; d_gene: TRBD1; CDR3aa: CASRRTGMSGEQYF; CDR3nt: TGCGCCAGCAGGAGGACAGGGATGTCGGGCGAGCAGTACTTC
v_gene: TRBV5-5; j_gene: TRBJ1-2; abundance: once; d_gene: TRBD1; CDR3aa: CASSLDPGQGTYGYTF; CDR3nt: TGTGCCAGCAGCTTGGACCCAGGACAGGGGACCTATGGCTACACCTTC
v_gene: TRBV5-1; j_gene: TRBJ2-3; abundance: NA; d_gene: TRBD1; CDR3aa: CASSQNRGVTDTQYF; CDR3nt: TGCGCCAGCAGCCAAAACAGGGGGGTCACAGATACGCAGTATTTT
v_gene: TRBV10-3; j_gene: TRBJ2-7; abundance: NA; d_gene: NA; CDR3aa: CAISESSGTYEQYF; CDR3nt: TGTGCCATCAGTGAGTCGAGCGGAACCTACGAGCAGTACTTC
v_gene: TRBV5-6; j_gene: TRBJ1-5; abundance: NA; d_gene: NA; CDR3aa: CASSFRGSNQPQHF; CDR3nt: TGTGCCAGCAGCTTTCGCGGGAGCAATCAGCCCCAGCATTTT
v_gene: TRBV7-2; j_gene: TRBJ2-2; abundance: NA; d_gene: NA; CDR3aa: CASSFGGTGELFF; CDR3nt: TGTGCCAGCAGTTTTGGAGGGACCGGGGAGCTGTTTTTT
v_gene: TRBV15; j_gene: TRBJ2-1; abundance: NA; d_gene: NA; CDR3aa: CATSRPGRVATYNEQFF; CDR3nt: TGTGCCACCAGCAGACCCGGCCGAGTAGCGACCTACAATGAGCAGTTCTTC
v_gene: TRBV27; j_gene: TRBJ2-7; abundance: NA; d_gene: NA; CDR3aa: CASSLLGGYEQYF; CDR3nt: TGTGCCAGCAGTTTATTAGGGGGCTACGAGCAGTACTTC
v_gene: TRBV7-9; j_gene: TRBJ1-1; abundance: NA; d_gene: TRBD1; CDR3aa: CASSFRQGEAFF; CDR3nt: TGTGCCAGCAGCTTTCGACAGGGTGAAGCTTTCTTT
v_gene: TRBV7-3; j_gene: TRBJ2-2; abundance: once; d_gene: TRBD2; CDR3aa: CASSPRLAGRTGELFF; CDR3nt: TGTGCCAGCAGCCCCCGACTAGCGGGAAGGACCGGGGAGCTGTTTTTT
v_gene: TRBV9; j_gene: TRBJ2-1; abundance: NA; d_gene: TRBD2; CDR3aa: CASSVEGGTYNEQFF; CDR3nt: TGTGCCAGCAGCGTAGAGGGAGGGACCTACAATGAGCAGTTCTTC
v_gene: TRBV11-2; j_gene: TRBJ2-5; abundance: once; d_gene: TRBD1; CDR3aa: CASSFTTGVGETQYF; CDR3nt: TGTGCCAGCAGCTTCACGACAGGGGTTGGGGAGACCCAGTACTTC
v_gene: TRBV28; j_gene: TRBJ2-1; abundance: NA; d_gene: TRBD2; CDR3aa: CASTPGTSGINEQFF; CDR3nt: TGTGCCAGCACGCCCGGGACTAGCGGGATCAATGAGCAGTTCTTC
v_gene: TRBV18; j_gene: TRBJ2-7; abundance: NA; d_gene: TRBD1; CDR3aa: CASSPPGQGTYEQYF; CDR3nt: TGTGCCAGCTCACCCCCAGGACAGGGAACCTACGAGCAGTACTTC
v_gene: TRBV5-1; j_gene: TRBJ2-3; abundance: NA; d_gene: TRBD1; CDR3aa: CASSQTGGPSTDTQYF; CDR3nt: TGCGCCAGCAGCCAGACAGGGGGGCCTAGCACAGATACGCAGTATTTT
v_gene: TRBV6-5; j_gene: TRBJ2-7; abundance: NA; d_gene: NA; CDR3aa: CASSFSGYEQYF; CDR3nt: TGTGCCAGCAGTTTTAGCGGATACGAGCAGTACTTC
v_gene: TRBV5-1; j_gene: TRBJ2-3; abundance: NA; d_gene: TRBD2; CDR3aa: CASSLVRLAGITDTQYF; CDR3nt: TGCGCCAGCAGCTTGGTCCGACTAGCGGGAATCACAGATACGCAGTATTTT
v_gene: TRBV5-1; j_gene: TRBJ2-1; abundance: NA; d_gene: TRBD2; CDR3aa: CASCRTSGSGNEQFF; CDR3nt: TGCGCCAGCTGTCGGACTAGCGGGAGTGGTAATGAGCAGTTCTTC
v_gene: TRBV5-1; j_gene: TRBJ2-7; abundance: once; d_gene: TRBD1; CDR3aa: CASSLAVGQGLEQYF; CDR3nt: TGCGCCAGCAGCTTGGCTGTGGGACAGGGGCTCGAGCAGTACTTC
v_gene: TRBV19; j_gene: TRBJ2-7; abundance: NA; d_gene: NA; CDR3aa: CASSIDLATGRYEQYF; CDR3nt: TGTGCCAGTAGTATAGATCTGGCGACAGGCCGCTACGAGCAGTACTTC
v_gene: TRBV6-5; j_gene: TRBJ2-3; abundance: NA; d_gene: NA; CDR3aa: CASSSGSLTDTQYF; CDR3nt: TGTGCCAGCAGCTCCGGGTCTCTCACAGATACGCAGTATTTT
v_gene: TRBV19; j_gene: TRBJ1-2; abundance: NA; d_gene: TRBD1; CDR3aa: CASSTGQGWYGYTF; CDR3nt: TGTGCCAGTAGTACGGGACAGGGGTGGTATGGCTACACCTTC
v_gene: TRBV30; j_gene: TRBJ2-4; abundance: NA; d_gene: TRBD2; CDR3aa: CAWALAGEGNIQYF; CDR3nt: TGTGCCTGGGCCCTAGCGGGAGAGGGAAACATTCAGTACTTC
v_gene: TRBV15; j_gene: TRBJ2-7; abundance: NA; d_gene: TRBD2; CDR3aa: CATSRDALAGGFEQYF; CDR3nt: TGTGCCACCAGCAGAGACGCACTAGCGGGAGGATTCGAGCAGTACTTC